This TCR beta chain derives from a study of cytomegalovirus exposure and HLA in healthy donors. Study-wide findings and caveats: Per a later analysis, 15,000 to 20,000 TCR beta sequences showed association with HLA alleles at 0.05 false discovery rate. Within an earlier analysis, most TCR beta V segments proved productive either about 90% or about 30% of the time. A later analysis reportedly found that, within productive TCRs, an Asian-associated ancestry cluster had fewer N-insertions than the mean observed across the approximately 700 donors.

Remarks on this clone: The antigen is undetermined.

The length of the CDR3 is 15 residues. CDR1 LGHNA and CDR2 YSLEER come from the germline V gene. V lost 1 base, J lost 5 bases, and 2 bases stayed unmatched. PCR amplification relied on 60 Vbeta primers (plus 13 Jbeta primers). Per the study methods: Later work found 80 million to 85 million unique TCR beta chains, with 9.5 million to 12 million shared. The repertoire was sequenced with immunoSEQ multiplex PCR; TCRdb's copy has only in-frame clones and lacks some. V and J calls and clone size come straight from that table; D and trimming were deduced from the DNA. The sample holds 150,000 to 200,000 clones, less than 90% seen once.

This receptor was taken from a man aged 50 to 59 in good health and CMV-seronegative. The specimen was PBMCs. The chain uses TRBV4-3 and TRBJ2-2; 9 bases are shared with TRBD2. The DNA of the CDR3 is TGCGCCAGCAGCCAAGTAACTAGCGGGACCGGGGAGCTGTTTTTT. It codes for CASSQVTSGTGELFF.